This TCR beta chain was observed in a study of T cell responses to AZD1222 COVID-19 vaccine. Findings and limits, study-wide: Donors were mostly white British, more females; clonal diversity possibly underestimated.

TCRdb keeps only in-frame clones here, not all; method: immunoSEQ multiplex PCR. The repertoire holds around 120,000 clones, with 92% as singletons. With respect to this clone: No antigen is known for it.

Trimming pared 2 bases from V and 2 bases from J, leaving 7 bases between. In germline, CDR1 is MDHEN, CDR2 SYDVKM. The length of the CDR3 is 14 residues. This rearrangement joins TRBV28 to TRBJ1-3, with unresolved D. The TCR comes from an adult in good health. Sequencing used peripheral blood, obtained on day 0 of AZD1222 vaccination. For the CDR3, the DNA is TGTGCCAGCAGTTTAATGGGTACTGGAAACACCATATATTTT. This codes for CASSLMGTGNTIYF.